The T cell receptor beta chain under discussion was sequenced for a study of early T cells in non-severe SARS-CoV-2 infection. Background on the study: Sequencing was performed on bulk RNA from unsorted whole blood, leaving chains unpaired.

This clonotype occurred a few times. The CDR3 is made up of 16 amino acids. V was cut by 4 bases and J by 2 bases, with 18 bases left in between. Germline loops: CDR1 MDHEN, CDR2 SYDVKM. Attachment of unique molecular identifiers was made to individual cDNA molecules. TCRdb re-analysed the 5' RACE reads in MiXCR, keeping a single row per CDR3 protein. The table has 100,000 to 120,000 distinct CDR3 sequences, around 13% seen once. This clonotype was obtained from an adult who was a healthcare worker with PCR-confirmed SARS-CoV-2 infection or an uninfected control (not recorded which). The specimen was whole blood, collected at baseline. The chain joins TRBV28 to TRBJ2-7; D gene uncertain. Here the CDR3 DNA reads TGTGCCAGCAGTTACTCCCTTTCTGATCGCACCTACGAGCAGTACTTC. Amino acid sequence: CASSYSLSDRTYEQYF.